A single sample gave rise to the 25 T cell receptor beta chains below, sequenced in a study of shared clonotypes between healthy human individuals. Terminally differentiated effector memory CD45RA+ cells were excluded by CCR7 positive selection of CD45RO-negative cells. Sequencing was performed with immunoSEQ multiplex PCR; in TCRdb, only in-frame clones are kept and a portion is missing. Of around 2.1 million clones listed, 85% to 95% were seen once; the top ten hold over 1.5%. The sample comprised naive CD8+ T cells from PBMCs. These receptors came from a man aged 18 to 30 in good health. Some clones in this sample may be carry-over from other donors' samples.

This chain joins TRBV9 and TRBJ1-2, with D perhaps matching TRBD1 (5 bases). Trimming removed 0 bases at V and 4 bases at J, with 16 bases between. Germline CDR1 SGDLS, CDR2 YYNGEE. The CDR3 totals 16 residues. In DNA form, the CDR3 reads TGTGCCAGCAGCGTAGGGGGGTCAGGGCGGCTCTATGGCTACACCTTC. The encoded protein is CASSVGGSGRLYGYTF.

This chain links TRBV11-3 with TRBJ1-5; possibly TRBD1 for D (5 bases). Deletions cut 4 bases from V and 0 bases from J, with 10 bases between. The CDR3 spans 15 residues. Germline values: CDR1 SGHNT, CDR2 YENEEA. The CDR3 bases are TGTGCCAGCAGCTCCCACAGGAATAGCAATCAGCCCCAGCATTTT. Amino acid sequence: CASSSHRNSNQPQHF.

This chain joins TRBV2 and TRBJ2-2; 9 bases are a match to TRBD1. The CDR3 loop spans 15 amino acids. Germline V gene lookup returns CDR1 SNHLY and CDR2 FYNNEI. J was trimmed by 5 bases and V by 6 bases; bases with no gene match: 7. The CDR3 loop is CASRHRGRRTGELFF. DNA for the CDR3: TGTGCCAGCAGACACAGGGGGCGCAGGACCGGGGAGCTGTTTTTT.

The chain has TRBV7-6 and TRBJ2-3; D unresolved. CDR1 and CDR2 (germline): SGHVS, FNYEAQ. With 1 base removed from V and 4 bases from J, the gap between germline ends came to 6 bases. The CDR3 length is 13 residues. CDR3 in DNA: TGTGCCAGCAGCTTAGTGGTGGCAGATACGCAGTATTTT. This encodes CASSLVVADTQYF.

Here the CDR3 reads CASSPPGLAGVFYNEQFF. CDR3 coding DNA: TGTGCCAGCTCACCACCGGGACTAGCGGGAGTTTTCTACAATGAGCAGTTCTTC. The chain combines TRBV18 with TRBJ2-1, with 14 bases aligning to TRBD2. Germline lookup yields CDR1 KGHSH and CDR2 LQKENI. V was pared by 0 bases and J by 3 bases, with 4 bases of the junction left unmatched. The CDR3 loop spans 18 amino acids. Supplemented by reference TRBV18 and TRBJ2-1, the full variable domain reads NAGVMQNPRHLVRRRGQEARLRCSPMKGHSHVYWYRQLPEEGLKFMVYLQKENIIDESGMPKERFSAEFPKEGPSILRIQQVVRGDSAAYFCASSPPGLAGVFYNEQFFGPGTRLTVL.

V usage is TRBV18 and J usage is TRBJ2-1; D is unresolved. From germline, CDR1 is KGHSH and CDR2 LQKENI. Trimming removed 0 bases at V and 8 bases at J, with 17 bases between. This CDR3 comprises 16 residues. The chain's CDR3 is CASSPPSLVKHDEQFF. The CDR3 coding sequence is TGTGCCAGCTCACCACCAAGCCTGGTTAAACACGATGAGCAGTTCTTC.

The chain joins TRBV6-5 to TRBJ2-7; possible D gene TRBD2, 6 bases. Trimming cost V 5 bases and J 2 bases, with 10 bases left between them. This CDR3 region has 13 residues. The germline V gene has CDR1 MNHEY and CDR2 SVGAGI. The CDR3 nucleotides are TGTGCCAGCAGTCCGCGGGACCCCTACGAGCAGTACTTC. Encoded protein: CASSPRDPYEQYF.

The gene calls are TRBV7-3 and TRBJ2-1, with 7 bases identical to TRBD2. CDR3 length equals 18 residues. The junction had 13 bases not matched to a gene; V was cut back by 5 bases and J by 0 bases. Germline V lookup: CDR1 SGHTA, CDR2 FQGTGA. The CDR3, as DNA: TGTGCCAGCAGCCATACCCCCCGGGGGGAGAGCTCCTACAATGAGCAGTTCTTC. It yields the protein CASSHTPRGESSYNEQFF.

CDR3 in amino acids: CASSQDSSGLGKNIQYF. The CDR3 DNA reads as TGCGCCAGCAGCCAAGATTCTTCGGGGTTAGGCAAAAACATTCAGTACTTC. The chain has TRBV4-3 and TRBJ2-4, with D tentatively TRBD2 (5 bases). The germline V gene encodes CDR1 LGHNA and CDR2 YSLEER. Trimming removed 0 bases at V and 3 bases at J, with 15 bases between. The CDR3 consists of 17 residues.

The rearrangement joins TRBV27 to TRBJ2-7; TRBD1 matches at 11 bases. Germline assignment: CDR1 MNHEY and CDR2 SMNVEV (reference sequence). V trimming: 3 bases; J trimming: 6 bases; junction bases outside the gene matches: 4. The CDR3 contains 14 residues. The CDR3 here is CASSFGQGASEQYF. In nucleotides, the CDR3 is TGTGCCAGCAGTTTTGGACAGGGGGCTTCCGAGCAGTACTTC.

The chain couples TRBV10-3 to TRBJ2-1; a weak D match, TRBD2 (5 bases). This CDR3 region has 13 residues. Germline V gene sequence: CDR1 ENHRY, CDR2 SYGVKD. Trimming shortened V by 3 bases and J by 8 bases, and 11 bases separated the two germline ends. The chain's CDR3 is CAISDLGLDEQFF. As DNA, the CDR3 is TGTGCCATCAGTGACCTCGGACTTGATGAGCAGTTCTTC.

This chain uses TRBV6-4 with TRBJ2-1; 10 bases are shared with TRBD2. Per the germline V gene, CDR1 is MRHNA and CDR2 is SNTAGT. This CDR3 region has 14 residues. Trimming at V came to 6 bases and at J to 9 bases, leaving 8 bases not matched to a gene. CDR3 protein: CASRASGSYGEQFF. The CDR3 bases are TGTGCCAGCAGGGCTAGCGGGAGCTACGGTGAGCAGTTCTTC.

The rearrangement uses TRBV29-1 and TRBJ2-7; D is perhaps TRBD1 (5 bases). From germline, CDR1 is SQVTM and CDR2 ANQGSEA. Trimming removed 3 bases at V and 3 bases at J, with 9 bases between. The length of the CDR3 is 12 residues. The CDR3, as DNA: TGCAGCGTTGAGGACAAGAACTACGAGCAGTACTTC. Its protein product is CSVEDKNYEQYF.

The chain has TRBV7-3 and TRBJ2-7; TRBD2 agrees at 8 bases. The CDR3 consists of 15 residues. Germline V gives CDR1 SGHTA, CDR2 FQGTGA. V lost 1 base, J lost 0 bases, and 2 bases stayed unmatched. The CDR3 DNA sequence: TGTGCCAGCAGCTTAATAGCGGGGAGCTCCTACGAGCAGTACTTC. Translating gives CASSLIAGSSYEQYF.

The chain carries TRBV5-1 and TRBJ2-1, with 11 nucleotides matching TRBD2. V was clipped by 6 bases and J by 4 bases; unmatched bases: 6. There are 15 residues in the CDR3. CDR1 and CDR2 from the germline V gene are SGHRS and YFSETQ. DNA for the CDR3: TGCGCCAGCACCCTCGGGACTAGCGGTTACAATGAGCAGTTCTTC. As protein: CASTLGTSGYNEQFF.

About this clone itself: Possible read error: a much larger clone is one base away. Other DNA sequences within the sample encode an identical CDR3. This rearrangement joins TRBV27 to TRBJ1-4; D ambiguous. This CDR3 is built from 11 residues. V lost 4 bases and J lost 7, with 4 bases in between. Germline lookup yields CDR1 MNHEY and CDR2 SMNVEV (reference sequence). The CDR3: CASSSGEKLFF. Written as DNA, the CDR3 is TGTGCCAGCAGTTCAGGTGAAAAACTGTTTTTT. Based on the CDR3 plus reference TRBV27 and TRBJ1-4, the full variable domain is EAQVTQNPRYLITVTGKKLTVTCSQNMNHEYMSWYRQDPGLGLRQIYYSMNVEVTDKGDVPEGYKVSRKEKRNFPLILESPSPNQTSLYFCASSSGEKLFFGSGTQLSVL.

The chain uses TRBV7-9 and TRBJ2-2, with D uncertain. The V and J ends lost 1 base and 6 bases respectively, with 3 bases between them. The CDR3 loop spans 12 amino acids. The germline CDR1 and CDR2 sequences are SEHNR and FQNEAQ (reference sequence). CDR3 sequence reads: CASSLDAGELFF. The DNA for the CDR3 is TGTGCCAGCAGCTTAGATGCCGGGGAGCTGTTTTTT.

Remarks on this clone: In the same sample, other DNA sequences code for this CDR3. The chain recombines TRBV9 with TRBJ2-3; D unresolved. V was pared by 3 bases and J by 6 bases, with 5 bases between. The length of the CDR3 is 11 residues. Germline V lookup: CDR1 SGDLS, CDR2 YYNGEE. The CDR3 spells CASSEGDTQYF. The CDR3 region has the DNA TGTGCCAGCAGCGAAGGGGATACGCAGTATTTT.

The rearrangement links TRBV5-1 to TRBJ1-5; D unclear. The CDR3 has 14 residues. Trimming cost V 3 bases and J 6 bases, with 13 bases left between them. Germline V gene sequence: CDR1 SGHRS, CDR2 YFSETQ. CDR3 bases: TGCGCCAGCAGCTCAGAAGGAGGGATTCAGCCCCAGCATTTT. Amino acid sequence: CASSSEGGIQPQHF. Drawing the rest from reference TRBV5-1 and TRBJ1-5, the complete variable domain is KAGVTQTPRYLIKTRGQQVTLSCSPISGHRSVSWYQQTPGQGLQFLFEYFSETQRNKGNFPGRFSGRQFSNSRSEMNVSTLELGDSALYLCASSSEGGIQPQHFGDGTRLSIL.

This clone turned up a few times. V and J are TRBV4-1 and TRBJ1-2; TRBD1 is a possible D gene (5 bases). This CDR3 has 14 residues. Germline CDR1 reads MGHRA; CDR2 reads YSYEKL. V lost 0 bases and J 6 bases, leaving 11 bases between the germline ends. The chain's CDR3 is CASSQEPGPHGYTF. The CDR3 DNA reads TGCGCCAGCAGCCAAGAACCAGGGCCCCATGGCTACACCTTC.

The chain combines TRBV28 with TRBJ2-2; D is perhaps TRBD1 or TRBD2 (5 bases each). V lost 5 bases, J lost 5 bases, and 33 bases lay in between. Germline CDR1 reads MDHEN; CDR2 reads SYDVKM. The CDR3 has 21 amino acids. CDR3 DNA sequence: TGTGCCAGCAGTACCCCCGCCAGTCGACGGGACCCCTACCCTGAGACCGGGGAGCTGTTTTTT. Protein sequence: CASSTPASRRDPYPETGELFF.

The chain carries TRBV25-1 and TRBJ1-2; TRBD1 agrees at 9 bases. V lost 3 bases to trimming and J lost 5 bases; unmatched junction nucleotides: 13. This CDR3 has 17 amino acids. Germline V lookup: CDR1 MGHDK, CDR2 SYGVNS. The CDR3 region is CASSDKRDRAYLYGYTF. The CDR3, as DNA: TGTGCCAGCAGTGACAAAAGGGACAGGGCATATCTATATGGCTACACCTTC.

The CDR3 sequence is CASSQVPPIAGGENEQYF. CDR3 bases: TGCGCCAGCAGCCAAGTTCCCCCAATAGCGGGAGGAGAGAACGAGCAGTACTTC. The chain combines TRBV4-1 with TRBJ2-7; 10 positions match TRBD2. This CDR3 has 18 residues. Per the germline V gene, CDR1 is MGHRA and CDR2 is YSYEKL. V shed 1 base and J 5 bases; nucleotides not matched to a gene: 14.

This clone has only a few counts. The chain has TRBV9 and TRBJ2-7; D call uncertain. Germline V gene sequence: CDR1 SGDLS, CDR2 YYNGEE. Trimming took off 4 bases at V and 2 bases at J, with 16 bases between the two ends. This CDR3 contains 15 residues. The CDR3 here is CASSTASTAAYEQYF. CDR3 sequence (DNA): TGTGCCAGCAGCACCGCCAGCACCGCAGCCTACGAGCAGTACTTC.

The chain employs TRBV7-9 and TRBJ2-7; 8 nucleotides agree with TRBD1. In germline, CDR1 is SEHNR, CDR2 FQNEAQ (reference sequence). V lost 5 bases to trimming and J lost 6 bases; unmatched junction nucleotides: 9. The CDR3 runs 14 residues. The CDR3 region has the DNA TGTGCCAGCAGCCAATTCGCAGGGGGCGTCGAGCAGTACTTC. Protein: CASSQFAGGVEQYF.